The 23 T cell receptor beta chains presented below share a single source sample, sequenced in a study of regulatory T cells in long-lasting Graves disease. The time point was: persistent/refractory GD, antithyroid drugs over 5 years with positive TRAb. From PBMCs, RNA was extracted and then used to make the TCR library. Combining iRepertoire HTBI primers with Arm-PCR of CDR3 regions, the authors built TCR beta libraries. TCRdb analysed the multiplex PCR reads with MiXCR anew, one entry per CDR3 protein. The sample includes roughly 450,000 distinct CDR3 sequences, about 20% of them seen just once. The input for sequencing was peripheral blood mononuclear cells (PBMCs), taken when the disease was refractory, from a patient treated with antithyroid drugs. The receptors come from a female donor with Graves disease.

The chain carries TRBV5-5 and TRBJ1-2; D gene uncertain. Germline loops: CDR1 SGHKS, CDR2 YYEKEE (reference sequence). Trimming left V 4 bases short and J 4 bases short, with 17 bases between. The CDR3 consists of 15 residues. CDR3 loop: CASSPNPTELYGYTF. The CDR3 DNA sequence: TGTGCCAGCAGCCCAAACCCTACAGAACTCTATGGCTACACCTTC.

To note about this clonotype: A much bigger clone sits one base away, suggesting this may be a read error. This chain joins TRBV6-1 and TRBJ1-1; D gene unclear. The CDR3 extends over 14 amino acids. Germline lookup yields CDR1 MNHNS and CDR2 SASEGT. The CDR3 nucleotides are TGTGCCGGCAGTGACCTAACAGTGAACACTGAAGCTTTCTTT. Translated, it gives CAGSDLTVNTEAFF.

The sample holds a few counts of this clonotype. The V and J genes are TRBV2 and TRBJ1-5, with a possible D match to TRBD1 (5 bases). The V end was cut by 2 bases, the J end by 7 bases, with 12 bases between. CDR3 length: 14 amino acids. Germline loops: CDR1 SNHLY, CDR2 FYNNEI. The CDR3 nucleotides read TGTGCCAGCAGTGAACAAGGGGCTAAACAGCCCCAGCATTTT. It translates to CASSEQGAKQPQHF.

With respect to this clonotype: The junction departs from germline at one end; a sequencing error may be responsible. The rearrangement links TRBV7-2 to TRBJ1-3; D is perhaps TRBD1 (5 bases). This CDR3 is built from 14 residues. Germline assignment: CDR1 SGHTA and CDR2 FQGNSA. The CDR3 reads CAGSLAGSGNTIYF. In DNA form, the CDR3 reads TGTGCCGGCAGCTTAGCAGGGAGCGGAAACACCATATATTTT.

The chain has TRBV7-9 and TRBJ2-5; tentatively, D is TRBD1 (5 bases). Trimming took off 4 bases at V and 5 bases at J, with 20 bases between the two ends. CDR1 is SEHNR and CDR2 is FQNEAQ in the germline V gene (reference sequence). The CDR3 runs 16 residues. The CDR3 DNA reads as TGTGCCAGCAGCTACCCCTCTGAAGGGGTAAGGGAGACCCAGTACTTC. This gives the protein CASSYPSEGVRETQYF.

This clonotype appeared many times. The chain combines TRBV28 with TRBJ2-4, with a weak D call TRBD2 (5 bases). Germline V gives CDR1 MDHEN, CDR2 SYDVKM. The CDR3 is made up of 14 amino acids. Trimming took 3 bases from V and 2 from J, leaving 8 bases between them. CDR3: CASSFEGSKNIQYF. DNA of the CDR3: TGTGCCAGCAGTTTCGAGGGCTCCAAAAACATTCAGTACTTC.

This clonotype was counted a few times. The chain uses TRBV7-2 and TRBJ2-3; 9 bases agree with TRBD2. V shed 2 bases, J shed 4 bases, and the junction held 4 bases outside the gene matches. Germline CDR1 is SGHTA and CDR2 is FQGNSA. CDR3 length: 15 amino acids. Written as DNA, the CDR3 is TGTGCCAGCAGCTTATCTAGCGGGACGTCAGATACGCAGTATTTT. It encodes CASSLSSGTSDTQYF.

Note on this clonotype: This may stem from a read error, because a much larger clone lies one nucleotide away. DNA for the CDR3: TGTGCCAGCAGCGGACCCCGGAGTGGGAGATTATCCTACGAGCCGTACTTC. It yields the protein CASSGPRSGRLSYEPYF. The V and J genes are TRBV7-9 and TRBJ2-7, with TRBD2 as a possible D gene (5 bases). Germline CDR1 reads SEHNR; CDR2 reads FQNEAQ (reference sequence). The CDR3 consists of 17 residues. The whole variable domain, remainder taken from reference TRBV7-9 and TRBJ2-7, is DTGVSQNPRHKITKRGQNVTFRCDPISEHNRLYWYRQTLGQGPEFLTYFQNEAQLEKSRLLSDRFSAERPKGSFSTLEIQRTEQGDSAMYLCASSGPRSGRLSYEPYFGPGTRLTVT.

The table lists this clonotype with many counts. The V gene is TRBV29-1, the J gene TRBJ2-5; D is unresolved. Trimming cost V 2 bases and J 4 bases, with 2 bases left between them. The CDR3 extends over 10 amino acids. Germline loops: CDR1 SQVTM, CDR2 ANQGSEA. The CDR3 nucleotides are TGCAGCGTTGAACGAGAGACCCAGTACTTC. Its translation is CSVERETQYF.

Comments on this clonotype: A read error may produce the germline difference seen at one junction end. This rearrangement joins TRBV7-9 to TRBJ2-7; no reliable D call. Germline V lookup: CDR1 SEHNR, CDR2 FQNEAQ (reference sequence). The CDR3 runs to 14 residues. The CDR3 protein is CASSLVGPAEEQCF. In nucleotides, the CDR3 is TGTGCCAGCAGCTTAGTCGGGCCCGCCGAAGAGCAGTGCTTC.

This clonotype was counted at least ten times. This chain uses TRBV2 with TRBJ2-6; D not certain. CDR1 is SNHLY, CDR2 FYNNEI, per germline. V lost 3 bases to trimming and J lost 0 bases, with 6 bases between them. This CDR3 region has 15 residues. The CDR3 protein is CASSDWASGANVLTF. CDR3 DNA: TGTGCCAGCAGTGATTGGGCCTCTGGGGCCAACGTCCTGACTTTC. The full variable domain, its missing parts supplied by reference TRBV2 and TRBJ2-6, is EPEVTQTPSHQVTQMGQEVILRCVPISNHLYFYWYRQILGQKVEFLVSFYNNEISEKSEIFDDQFSVERPDGSNFTLKIRSTKLEDSAMYFCASSDWASGANVLTFGAGSRLTVL.

This clonotype was picked up many times. The chain uses TRBV6-2 or TRBV6-3 and TRBJ2-7; D is possibly TRBD2 (7 bases). Germline V gene sequence: CDR1 MNHEY, CDR2 SVGEGT. V dropped 4 bases and J dropped 3 bases, with 13 bases sitting between them. The CDR3 runs 14 residues. The CDR3 region has the DNA TGTGCCAGCAGTTCCCGAGGGGGGGTCTACGAGCAGTACTTC. This encodes CASSSRGGVYEQYF.

This clonotype was observed a few times. At one of its ends the junction is not consistent with the germline gene, which may arise from a read error. The chain is built from TRBV7-2 and TRBJ1-5; no reliable D call. CDR3 length: 12 residues. Per germline, CDR1 SGHTA and CDR2 FQGNSA. CDR3 sequence: CAGSSLGKPQHF. DNA for the CDR3: TGTGCCGGCAGCTCACTGGGGAAACCCCAGCATTTT.

This chain connects TRBV19 to TRBJ2-2; 9 positions agree with TRBD1. The CDR3 contains 18 residues. Germline CDR1 LNHDA, CDR2 SQIVND (reference sequence). Trimming cost V 3 bases and J 7 bases; bases outside gene matches: 15. This CDR3 reads CASSMWRDRGFFGGELFF. The CDR3 DNA reads as TGTGCCAGTAGTATGTGGAGAGACAGGGGGTTCTTTGGCGGGGAGCTGTTTTTT.

This clonotype appeared once. The gene calls are TRBV6-2 or TRBV6-3 and TRBJ1-5; D remains unclear. V gave up 6 bases and J gave up 0 bases, with 15 bases separating them. The CDR3 consists of 16 residues. The germline CDR1 and CDR2 sequences are MNHEY and SVGEGT. CDR3 residues: CASSPDAGGSNQPQHF. The CDR3 DNA is TGTGCCAGCAGCCCCGACGCAGGTGGTAGCAATCAGCCCCAGCATTTT.

This clonotype was picked up a small number of times. This chain joins TRBV20-1 and TRBJ1-2; D is undetermined. In germline, CDR1 is DFQATT, CDR2 SNEGSKA (reference sequence). Trimming removed 5 bases at V and 8 bases at J, with 27 bases between. The CDR3 has 16 residues. CDR3 protein: CSAEQVSLRPKGGYTF. The CDR3 bases are TGCAGTGCTGAGCAGGTGTCTCTCCGCCCGAAAGGAGGCTACACCTTC.

This clonotype was found a few times. V and J are TRBV7-7 and TRBJ2-6; TRBD1 is a possible D gene (6 bases). Germline V gene sequence: CDR1 SSHAT, CDR2 FNYEAQ (reference sequence). There are 23 residues in the CDR3. Deletions cut 2 bases from V and 0 bases from J, with 29 bases between. CDR3 loop: CASSLFRRLGAPLARSGANVLTF. CDR3 coding DNA: TGTGCCAGCAGCTTATTCCGCCGTTTGGGGGCTCCTTTAGCCCGCTCTGGGGCCAACGTCCTGACTTTC.

This clonotype was counted ten times or more. The chain couples TRBV13 to TRBJ2-7; 7 bases match TRBD2. The CDR3 spans 14 residues. V was pared by 1 base and J by 5 bases, with 5 bases of the junction left unmatched. CDR1 and CDR2 from the germline V gene are PRHDT and FYEKMQ (reference sequence). CDR3 DNA sequence: TGTGCCAGCAGCTTAGATGGCGGGAGTAACGAGCAGTACTTC. Translating it yields CASSLDGGSNEQYF.

This clonotype was seen ten or more times. This chain uses TRBV6-1 with TRBJ2-2; 10 bases match TRBD2. There are 15 residues in the CDR3. Germline V gene lookup returns CDR1 MNHNS and CDR2 SASEGT. With V trimmed by 7 bases and J by 5 bases, 7 bases remained unmatched. As DNA, the CDR3 is TGTGCCAGCAACCGTCTAGCGGGAGATACCGGGGAGCTGTTTTTT. This sequence encodes CASNRLAGDTGELFF.

This clonotype was observed at least ten times. This chain uses TRBV12-3 or TRBV12-4 with TRBJ1-1, with 10 bases matching TRBD1. The trim removed 7 bases at V and 6 bases at J, leaving 5 bases unmatched. This CDR3 has 13 amino acids. As DNA, the CDR3 is TGTGCCAGCATCTCCGGGACAGGGGCTGAAGCTTTCTTT. The encoded protein is CASISGTGAEAFF.

In this sample, this clonotype turned up a few times. This chain connects TRBV9 to TRBJ2-6; 9 bases agree with TRBD1. Germline assignment: CDR1 SGDLS and CDR2 YYNGEE. V shed 6 bases and J 1 base; nucleotides not matched to a gene: 5. This CDR3 has 16 amino acids. CDR3 DNA sequence: TGTGCCAGCAACAGGGGGCAGGGTTCTGGGGCCAACGTCCTGACTTTC. Its protein product is CASNRGQGSGANVLTF.

The chain couples TRBV28 to TRBJ2-3, with D unclear. The ends were cut back, 2 bases at V and 6 bases at J, with 3 bases in the middle. Germline values: CDR1 MDHEN, CDR2 SYDVKM. The CDR3 runs to 11 residues. The CDR3 region is CASSLRDTQYF. The CDR3 nucleotides are TGTGCCAGCAGTTTAAGGGATACGCAGTATTTT.

This clonotype was found many times. The chain has TRBV7-9 and TRBJ1-1, with D perhaps TRBD1 (5 bases). The germline V gene encodes CDR1 SEHNR and CDR2 FQNEAQ (reference sequence). V dropped 5 bases and J dropped 0 bases, with 22 bases sitting between them. This CDR3 is built from 18 residues. The CDR3 reads CASSDIWGLGIMNTEAFF. The CDR3 DNA follows: TGTGCCAGCAGCGATATTTGGGGGTTGGGGATCATGAACACTGAAGCTTTCTTT.